A selection of T cell receptor beta chains follows, all from one sample in a study of CD8 T cells in Susac syndrome. TCRdb fed the immunoSEQ multiplex PCR reads into MiXCR, producing one record per CDR3 protein. The sample lists about 190,000 distinct CDR3 sequences, over 85% occurring once. Input material: CD4+ T cells from PBMCs. The source is a human donor in good health. The CDR3 runs from the conserved cysteine through the conserved F or W. A D gene is named only where the DNA matches it firmly. Where a row states a size, it is once, few, many or the class of an expanded clone; other rows omit it.

v_call	j_call	clone_size	d_call	cdr3_nt	cdr3_aa
TRBV24-1	TRBJ2-1	-	-	TGTGCCACCAGTGATTTTCCCCAACGCAATGAGCAGTTCTTC	CATSDFPQRNEQFF
TRBV3-1	TRBJ1-5	-	-	TGTGCCAGCAGCGGAGGGGATCAGCCCCAGCATTTT	CASSGGDQPQHF
TRBV28	TRBJ2-1	-	TRBD1	TGTGCCAGCAGACGACAGGGCTCCTACAATGAGCAGTTCTTC	CASRRQGSYNEQFF
TRBV30	TRBJ2-3	-	-	TGTGCCTGGGGCCCATTACTGGCAGATACGCAGTATTTT	CAWGPLLADTQYF
TRBV20-1	TRBJ1-2	-	-	TGCAGTGCTAAACCCGGAGAGTATGGCTACACCTTC	CSAKPGEYGYTF
TRBV9	TRBJ2-3	-	-	TGTGCCAGCAGCGTAGCTAGTACAGATACGCAGTATTTT	CASSVASTDTQYF
TRBV20-1	TRBJ2-1	-	TRBD2	TGCAGTGCTGTAGCGGGAGGGAGGGAGCAGTTCTTC	CSAVAGGREQFF
TRBV24-1	TRBJ1-5	-	-	TGTGCCACCAGTCAAGGTAGGCCCAATCAGCCCCAGCATTTT	CATSQGRPNQPQHF
TRBV25-1	TRBJ2-1	once	TRBD2	TGTGCCAGCAGTCTCGTTAGCGGGGGTGAGCAGTTCTTC	CASSLVSGGEQFF
TRBV20-1	TRBJ2-5	once	TRBD1	TGCAGTGCTAAGACAGGGCCGGAGGAGACCCAGTACTTC	CSAKTGPEETQYF
TRBV20-1	TRBJ1-2	-	TRBD1	TGCAGTGCTAGGGCGGGTAGACAGGGGGTCGAGGGTGGCTACACCTTC	CSARAGRQGVEGGYTF
TRBV12-5	TRBJ2-1	-	TRBD2	TGTGCTAGTGGTTTGGCCAGTGGACTAGCGGTTAATGAGCAGTTCTTC	CASGLASGLAVNEQFF
TRBV25-1	TRBJ2-4	-	-	TGTGCCAGCAGTGAAAGGACGGGAACAAACATTCAGTACTTC	CASSERTGTNIQYF
TRBV20-1	TRBJ2-5	once	TRBD2	TGCAGTGCTAGAGGGGGGGGAAACCAAGAGACCCAGTACTTC	CSARGGGNQETQYF
TRBV15	TRBJ1-1	-	-	TGTGCCACCAGCAGAGTCGGGGACACTGAAGCTTTCTTT	CATSRVGDTEAFF
TRBV6-5	TRBJ2-5	-	-	TGTGCCACCTCCCGGGGGTACCAAGAGACCCAATACTTC	CATSRGYQETQYF
TRBV9	TRBJ1-1	once	TRBD1	TGTGCCAGCAGCGTAGGTGGGACAGGAGAAGCTTTCTTT	CASSVGGTGEAFF
TRBV9	TRBJ1-2	-	-	TGTGCCAGCAGCGCGACAGGAGGCTCTGGCTACACCTTC	CASSATGGSGYTF